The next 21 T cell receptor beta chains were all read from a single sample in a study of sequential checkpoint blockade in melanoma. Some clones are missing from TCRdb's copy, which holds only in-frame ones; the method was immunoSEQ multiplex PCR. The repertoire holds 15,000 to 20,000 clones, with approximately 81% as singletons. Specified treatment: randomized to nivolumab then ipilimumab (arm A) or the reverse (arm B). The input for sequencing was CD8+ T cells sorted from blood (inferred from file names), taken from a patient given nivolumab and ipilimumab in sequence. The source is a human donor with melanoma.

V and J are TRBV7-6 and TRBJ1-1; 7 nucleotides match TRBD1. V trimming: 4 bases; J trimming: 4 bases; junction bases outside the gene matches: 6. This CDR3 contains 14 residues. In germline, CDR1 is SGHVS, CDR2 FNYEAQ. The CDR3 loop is CASSSAGGSTEAFF. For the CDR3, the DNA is TGTGCCAGCAGCTCAGCAGGGGGTTCCACTGAAGCTTTCTTT.

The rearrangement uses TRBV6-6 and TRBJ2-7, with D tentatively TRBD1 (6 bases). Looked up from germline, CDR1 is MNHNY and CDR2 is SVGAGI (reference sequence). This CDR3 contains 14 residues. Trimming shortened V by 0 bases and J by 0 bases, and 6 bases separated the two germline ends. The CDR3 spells CASSYSDSSYEQYF. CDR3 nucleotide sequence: TGTGCCAGCAGTTACTCGGACAGCTCCTACGAGCAGTACTTC.

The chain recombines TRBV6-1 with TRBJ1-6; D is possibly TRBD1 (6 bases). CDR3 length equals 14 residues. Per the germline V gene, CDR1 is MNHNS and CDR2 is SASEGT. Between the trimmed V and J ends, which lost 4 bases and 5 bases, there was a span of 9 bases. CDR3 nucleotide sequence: TGTGCCAGCAGTGGGGGGCAAGATAATTCACCCCTCCACTTT. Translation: CASSGGQDNSPLHF.

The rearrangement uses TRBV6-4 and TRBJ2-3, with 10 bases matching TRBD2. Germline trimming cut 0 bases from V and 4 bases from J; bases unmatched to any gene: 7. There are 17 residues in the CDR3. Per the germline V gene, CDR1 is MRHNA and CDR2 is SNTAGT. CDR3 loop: CASSDSRAGGPPDTQYF. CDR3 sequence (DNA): TGTGCCAGCAGTGACTCCCGAGCGGGAGGGCCCCCAGATACGCAGTATTTT.

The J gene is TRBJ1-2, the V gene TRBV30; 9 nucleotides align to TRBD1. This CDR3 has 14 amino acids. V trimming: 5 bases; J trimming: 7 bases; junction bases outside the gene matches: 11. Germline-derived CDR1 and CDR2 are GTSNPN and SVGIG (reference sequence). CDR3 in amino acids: CAWPRDRANGGYTF. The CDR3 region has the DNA TGTGCCTGGCCACGGGACAGGGCGAATGGTGGCTACACCTTC.

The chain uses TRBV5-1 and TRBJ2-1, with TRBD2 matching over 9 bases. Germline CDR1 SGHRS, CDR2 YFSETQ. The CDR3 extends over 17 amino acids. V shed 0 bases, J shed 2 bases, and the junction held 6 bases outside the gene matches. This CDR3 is CASSLVASGATYNEQFF. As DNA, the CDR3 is TGCGCCAGCAGCTTGGTTGCTAGCGGGGCCACCTACAATGAGCAGTTCTTC.

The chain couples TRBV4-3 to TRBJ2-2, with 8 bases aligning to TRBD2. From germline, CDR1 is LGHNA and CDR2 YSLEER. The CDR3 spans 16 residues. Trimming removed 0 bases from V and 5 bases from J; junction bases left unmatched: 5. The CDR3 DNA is TGCGCCAGCAGCCAAGATCGGGAGGGTTGGACCGGGGAGCTGTTTTTT. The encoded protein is CASSQDREGWTGELFF.

CDR3 DNA sequence: TGTGCCAGCAGTGGGGGGACAGCACGCGAGCAGTACTTC. It codes for CASSGGTAREQYF. The rearrangement joins TRBV27 to TRBJ2-7, with D perhaps matching TRBD1 (7 bases). This CDR3 region has 13 residues. Germline loops: CDR1 MNHEY, CDR2 SMNVEV (reference sequence). V shed 5 bases and J shed 6 bases, with 14 bases lying between them.

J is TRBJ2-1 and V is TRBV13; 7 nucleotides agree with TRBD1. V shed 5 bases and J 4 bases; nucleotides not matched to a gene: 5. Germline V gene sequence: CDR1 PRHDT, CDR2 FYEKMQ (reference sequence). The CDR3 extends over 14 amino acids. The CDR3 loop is CASSPGQPYNEQFF. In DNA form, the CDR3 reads TGTGCCAGCAGCCCGGGACAGCCGTACAATGAGCAGTTCTTC.

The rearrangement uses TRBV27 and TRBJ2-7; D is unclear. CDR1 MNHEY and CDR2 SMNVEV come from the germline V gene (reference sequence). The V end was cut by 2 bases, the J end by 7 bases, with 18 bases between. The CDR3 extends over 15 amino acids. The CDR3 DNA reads TGTGCCAGCAGTTTACAGGCAGGCTCCCTTAGGGAGCAGTACTTC. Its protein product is CASSLQAGSLREQYF.

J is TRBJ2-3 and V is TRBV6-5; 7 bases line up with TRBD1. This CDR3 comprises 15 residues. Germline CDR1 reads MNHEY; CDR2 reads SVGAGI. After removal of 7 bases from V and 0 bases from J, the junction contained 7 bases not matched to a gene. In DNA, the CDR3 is TGTGCCAGCACCTTGACAGGGATTAGCACAGATACGCAGTATTTT. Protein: CASTLTGISTDTQYF.

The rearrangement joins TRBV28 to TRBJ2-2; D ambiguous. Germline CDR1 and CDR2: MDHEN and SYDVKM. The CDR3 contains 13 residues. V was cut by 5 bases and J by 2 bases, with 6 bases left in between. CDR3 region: CASSMLNTGELFF. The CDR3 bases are TGTGCCAGCAGTATGCTAAACACCGGGGAGCTGTTTTTT.

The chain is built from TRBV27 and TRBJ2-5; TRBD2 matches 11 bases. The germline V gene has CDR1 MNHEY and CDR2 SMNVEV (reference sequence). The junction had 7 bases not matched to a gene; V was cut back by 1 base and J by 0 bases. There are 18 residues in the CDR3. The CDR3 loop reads CASSLLLAGDSYQETQYF. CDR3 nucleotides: TGTGCCAGCAGTTTATTACTAGCGGGGGACTCGTACCAAGAGACCCAGTACTTC.

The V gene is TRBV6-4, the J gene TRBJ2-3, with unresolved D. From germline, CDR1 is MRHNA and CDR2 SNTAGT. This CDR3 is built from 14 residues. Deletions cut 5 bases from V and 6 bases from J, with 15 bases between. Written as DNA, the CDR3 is TGTGCCAGCAGTCTATCAGCGCCCGAGGATACGCAGTATTTT. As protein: CASSLSAPEDTQYF.

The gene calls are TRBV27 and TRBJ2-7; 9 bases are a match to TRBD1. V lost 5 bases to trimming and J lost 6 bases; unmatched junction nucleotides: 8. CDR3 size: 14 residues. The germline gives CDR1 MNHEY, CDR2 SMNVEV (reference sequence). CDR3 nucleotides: TGTGCCAGCAGTCAAGCCGGGACAGGGCTCGAGCAGTACTTC. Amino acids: CASSQAGTGLEQYF.

CDR3: CASSQGTGGWYEQYF. CDR3 in DNA: TGCGCCAGCAGCCAAGGGACAGGGGGCTGGTACGAGCAGTACTTC. The chain combines TRBV4-3 with TRBJ2-7; 11 bases align to TRBD1. Germline V CDR1 and CDR2: LGHNA, YSLEER. This CDR3 has 15 amino acids. V gave up 1 base and J gave up 4 bases; unmatched junction bases: 3.

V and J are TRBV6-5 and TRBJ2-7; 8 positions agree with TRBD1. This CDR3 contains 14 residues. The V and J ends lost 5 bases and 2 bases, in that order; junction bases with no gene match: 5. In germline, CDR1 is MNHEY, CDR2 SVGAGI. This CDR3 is CASSEDREPYEQYF. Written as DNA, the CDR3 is TGTGCCAGCAGTGAGGACAGGGAACCCTACGAGCAGTACTTC.

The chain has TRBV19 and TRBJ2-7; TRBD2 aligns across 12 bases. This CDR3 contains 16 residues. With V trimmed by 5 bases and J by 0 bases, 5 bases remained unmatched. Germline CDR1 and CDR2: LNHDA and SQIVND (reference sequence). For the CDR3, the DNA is TGTGCCAGTAGTTCCCGGACTAGCGGGAACTCCTACGAGCAGTACTTC. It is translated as CASSSRTSGNSYEQYF. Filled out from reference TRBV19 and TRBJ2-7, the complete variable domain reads DGGITQSPKYLFRKEGQNVTLSCEQNLNHDAMYWYRQDPGQGLRLIYYSQIVNDFQKGDIAEGYSVSREKKESFPLTVTSAQKNPTAFYLCASSSRTSGNSYEQYFGPGTRLTVT.

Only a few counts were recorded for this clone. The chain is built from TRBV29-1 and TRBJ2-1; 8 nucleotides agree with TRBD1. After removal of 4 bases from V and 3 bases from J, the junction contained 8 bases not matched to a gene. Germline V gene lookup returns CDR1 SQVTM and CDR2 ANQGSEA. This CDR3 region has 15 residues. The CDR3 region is CSVGSWGQDYNEQFF. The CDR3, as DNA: TGCAGCGTTGGTAGTTGGGGACAGGACTACAATGAGCAGTTCTTC.

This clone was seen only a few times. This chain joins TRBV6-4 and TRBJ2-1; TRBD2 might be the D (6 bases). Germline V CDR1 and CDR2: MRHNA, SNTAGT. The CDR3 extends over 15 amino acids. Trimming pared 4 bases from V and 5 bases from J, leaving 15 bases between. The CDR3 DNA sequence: TGTGCCAGCAGTGCTGGGGGGACGGATCACAATGAGCAGTTCTTC. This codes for CASSAGGTDHNEQFF.

The CDR3: CASTRGQESDGYTF. The CDR3 region has the DNA TGTGCCAGCACCAGGGGACAGGAAAGCGATGGCTACACCTTC. This rearrangement joins TRBV6-1 to TRBJ1-2, with 8 bases aligning to TRBD1. CDR1 is MNHNS and CDR2 is SASEGT in the germline V gene. V lost 7 bases to trimming and J lost 6 bases; unmatched junction nucleotides: 10. The CDR3 consists of 14 residues.